Presented here are 20 T cell receptor beta chains from one specimen sequenced in a study of blood T cell repertoires in COVID-19. Measured with immunoSEQ multiplex PCR; TCRdb has only the in-frame clones, and not every one. The sample yields under 200,000 clones, around 85% seen once. The material sequenced was peripheral blood. The receptor set was obtained from a woman aged 55-75 years with COVID-19, enrolled during active disease.

The J gene is TRBJ2-3, the V gene TRBV30; possible D gene TRBD2, 6 bases. Trimming stripped 0 bases from V and 10 bases from J, with 14 bases between. CDR3 length: 13 residues. From germline, CDR1 is GTSNPN and CDR2 SVGIG (reference sequence). The CDR3 DNA follows: TGTGCCTGGAGTGTACGTGACGGGAGTTCGCAGTATTTT. This gives the protein CAWSVRDGSSQYF. The variable domain in full, completed from reference TRBV30 and TRBJ2-3, reads SQTIHQWPATLVQPVGSPLSLECTVEGTSNPNLYWYRQAAGRGLQLLFYSVGIGQISSEVPQNLSASRPQDRQFILSSKKLLLSDSGFYLCAWSVRDGSSQYFGPGTRLTVL.

CDR3 region: CASSVATQGMNTEAFF. CDR3 DNA: TGTGCCAGCAGCGTGGCTACACAGGGAATGAACACTGAAGCTTTCTTT. The V call is TRBV9, the J call TRBJ1-1; maybe TRBD1 (6 bases). The V gene's germline CDR1 is SGDLS and CDR2 YYNGEE. This CDR3 has 16 residues. Trimming took 2 bases from V and 0 from J, leaving 14 bases between them.

The chain has TRBV24-1 and TRBJ2-1; tentative D call: TRBD2 (6 bases). V lost 10 bases and J 8 bases, leaving 17 bases between the germline ends. Per the germline V gene, CDR1 is KGHDR and CDR2 is SFDVKD. This CDR3 comprises 13 residues. DNA of the CDR3: TGTGCCACGGGACTCCGGGATGCCGATGAGCAGTTCTTC. Translation gives CATGLRDADEQFF.

The rearrangement links TRBV7-6 to TRBJ1-5; D gene unclear. This CDR3 spans 12 amino acids. Germline V gene lookup returns CDR1 SGHVS and CDR2 FNYEAQ. The V and J ends lost 2 bases and 6 bases respectively, with 5 bases between them. The DNA for the CDR3 is TGTGCCAGCAGCTTACCGGGTCAGCCCCAGCATTTT. This encodes CASSLPGQPQHF.

The V call is TRBV5-6, the J call TRBJ2-1; 14 positions agree with TRBD2. CDR3 length equals 14 residues. Germline CDR1 SGHDT, CDR2 YYEEEE. Trimming at V came to 6 bases and at J to 14 bases, leaving 10 bases not matched to a gene. The CDR3 bases are TGTGCCAGCACCGTCTTCGGGACTAGCGGGAGAAAGTTCTTC. Translated, it gives CASTVFGTSGRKFF.

This rearrangement joins TRBV5-1 to TRBJ1-4; D uncertain. This CDR3 spans 14 amino acids. Trimming removed 5 bases from V and 0 bases from J, with 8 bases in between. Germline CDR1 SGHRS, CDR2 YFSETQ. The CDR3 DNA follows: TGCGCCAGCAGATCCGGTACAACTAATGAAAAACTGTTTTTT. This sequence encodes CASRSGTTNEKLFF. Using reference TRBV5-1 and TRBJ1-4 for the parts outside the CDR3, the full variable domain is KAGVTQTPRYLIKTRGQQVTLSCSPISGHRSVSWYQQTPGQGLQFLFEYFSETQRNKGNFPGRFSGRQFSNSRSEMNVSTLELGDSALYLCASRSGTTNEKLFFGSGTQLSVL.

The chain recombines TRBV4-3 with TRBJ1-1, with 9 bases matching TRBD1. V shed 0 bases, J shed 4 bases, and the junction held 3 bases outside the gene matches. The germline V gene encodes CDR1 LGHNA and CDR2 YSLEER. The CDR3 consists of 15 residues. CDR3 region: CASSQEDRGGTEAFF. CDR3 in DNA: TGCGCCAGCAGCCAAGAGGACAGGGGAGGCACTGAAGCTTTCTTT.

The chain joins TRBV6-5 to TRBJ2-5; D unclear. Trimming took 9 bases from V and 10 from J, leaving 21 bases between them. This CDR3 region has 13 residues. CDR1 is MNHEY, CDR2 SVGAGI, per germline. The chain's CDR3 is CASARRIREDQYF. The CDR3 DNA follows: TGTGCCAGTGCGAGGCGGATAAGAGAAGACCAGTACTTC.

The rearrangement uses TRBV18 and TRBJ2-7; weak D call: TRBD1 (6 bases). V shed 3 bases and J shed 4 bases, with 10 bases lying between them. The length of the CDR3 is 13 residues. CDR1 is KGHSH and CDR2 is LQKENI in the germline V gene. The DNA of the CDR3 is TGTGCCAGCTCACCGTACAGGGCGTACGAGCAGTACTTC. Translation gives CASSPYRAYEQYF.

The chain recombines TRBV19 with TRBJ1-4; D unresolved. Germline CDR1 is LNHDA and CDR2 is SQIVND (reference sequence). The CDR3 runs 14 residues. The V end was cut by 7 bases, the J end by 0 bases, with 9 bases between. CDR3 region: CASTGTATNEKLFF. The CDR3 DNA is TGTGCCAGTACGGGAACAGCAACTAATGAAAAACTGTTTTTT.

The chain couples TRBV11-3 to TRBJ1-2, with 8 bases fitting TRBD1. This CDR3 has 13 amino acids. V trimming: 5 bases; J trimming: 5 bases; junction bases outside the gene matches: 4. Germline CDR1 SGHNT, CDR2 YENEEA. The CDR3 sequence is CASSPGGEYGYTF. In nucleotides, the CDR3 is TGTGCCAGCAGCCCAGGGGGCGAATATGGCTACACCTTC.

The chain links TRBV2 to TRBJ1-2; 9 nucleotides agree with TRBD1. The V segment lost 8 bases and the J segment 1 base; nucleotides outside the gene matches: 8. This CDR3 has 15 residues. Germline V lookup: CDR1 SNHLY, CDR2 FYNNEI. The CDR3 DNA follows: TGTGCCAGCCAGAGACAGGGGGTCGATAACTATGGCTACACCTTC. Residues: CASQRQGVDNYGYTF.

The chain employs TRBV12-2 and TRBJ1-5; the DNA was not compared with TRBD1, the D call given in the table. TRBV12-2 is a recognized pseudogene. There are 16 residues in the CDR3. The CDR3 nucleotides are TGTGCAAGTCGCTACAGGGGCCAGGGGGATAGTCAGCCCCAGCATTTT. It yields the protein CASRYRGQGDSQPQHF.

V gene TRBV9 combines with J gene TRBJ2-7; 9 bases agree with TRBD1. The ends lost 0 bases at V and 2 bases at J; junction bases unmatched: 3. Germline values: CDR1 SGDLS, CDR2 YYNGEE. The CDR3 runs to 15 residues. The CDR3 sequence: CASSVAGQGPYEQYF. As DNA, the CDR3 is TGTGCCAGCAGCGTAGCGGGACAGGGTCCCTACGAGCAGTACTTC.

This chain uses TRBV4-3 with TRBJ2-3, with TRBD2 matching 7 bases. CDR3 size: 15 residues. Germline trimming cut 4 bases from V and 2 bases from J; bases unmatched to any gene: 6. The germline V gene encodes CDR1 LGHNA and CDR2 YSLEER. CDR3 DNA sequence: TGCGCCAGCAGCCCGGCTAGCGGCCTCACAGATACGCAGTATTTT. Encoded protein: CASSPASGLTDTQYF.

The rearrangement uses TRBV7-8 and TRBJ1-1; D may be TRBD1 (5 bases). V lost 0 bases and J 7 bases, leaving 9 bases between the germline ends. The CDR3 sequence is 13 residues long. The V gene's germline CDR1 is SGHVS and CDR2 FQNEAQ. In nucleotides, the CDR3 is TGTGCCAGCAGCTTAGCGTCCGGGGGTGAAGCTTTCTTT. It encodes CASSLASGGEAFF.

The chain combines TRBV24-1 with TRBJ2-1; 10 bases map to TRBD2. Germline V gives CDR1 KGHDR, CDR2 SFDVKD. V shed 9 bases and J 9 bases; nucleotides not matched to a gene: 10. CDR3 length: 14 residues. DNA of the CDR3: TGTGCCACCGTCGGGCTAGCGGGAGTGGGTGAGCAGTTCTTC. Translation: CATVGLAGVGEQFF.

This rearrangement joins TRBV7-2 to TRBJ2-2; TRBD1 agrees at 10 bases. In germline, CDR1 is SGHTA, CDR2 FQGNSA. J gave up 5 bases and V 5 bases, and 8 bases lay outside the gene matches. This CDR3 has 16 amino acids. DNA for the CDR3: TGTGCCAGCAGCGTCCGACAGGGGGCGGGGACCGGGGAGCTGTTTTTT. Its protein is CASSVRQGAGTGELFF.

The V call is TRBV27, the J call TRBJ1-5, with a weak D call TRBD1 (5 bases). Germline loops: CDR1 MNHEY, CDR2 SMNVEV (reference sequence). Trimming removed 2 bases at V and 7 bases at J, with 15 bases between. CDR3 length: 15 amino acids. The CDR3 DNA sequence: TGTGCCAGCAGTTTAACAGGCAGGGAGGGGCAGCCCCAGCATTTT. This codes for CASSLTGREGQPQHF.

The chain combines TRBV25-1 with TRBJ1-5, with TRBD1 as a possible D gene (5 bases). The CDR3 totals 15 residues. The V end was cut by 11 bases, the J end by 5 bases, with 22 bases between. Germline V gene lookup returns CDR1 MGHDK and CDR2 SYGVNS. The CDR3 DNA follows: TGTGCCCCCCGTAGGGCCCGGGGGGTCGATCAGCCCCAGCATTTT. Its translation is CAPRRARGVDQPQHF.